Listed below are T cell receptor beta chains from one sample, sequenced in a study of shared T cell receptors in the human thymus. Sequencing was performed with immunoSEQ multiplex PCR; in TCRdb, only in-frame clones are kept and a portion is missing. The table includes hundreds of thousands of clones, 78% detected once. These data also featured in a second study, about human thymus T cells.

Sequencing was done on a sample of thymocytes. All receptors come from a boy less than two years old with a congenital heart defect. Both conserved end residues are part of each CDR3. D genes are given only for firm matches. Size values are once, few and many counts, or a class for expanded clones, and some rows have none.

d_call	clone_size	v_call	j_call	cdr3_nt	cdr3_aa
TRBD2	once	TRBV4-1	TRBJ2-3	TGCGCCAGCAGCCAGCGGACTAGCAGTAGCACAGATACGCAGTATTTT	CASSQRTSSSTDTQYF
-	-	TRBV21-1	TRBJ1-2	TGTGCCAGCAGCACCCAGGACAGGGTGTTGTGTGGCTACACCTTC	CASSTQDRVLCGYTF
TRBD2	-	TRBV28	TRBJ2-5	TGTGCCAGCAGTACCAGACTAGCGTTCATACGAGAGACCCAGTACTTC	CASSTRLAFIRETQYF
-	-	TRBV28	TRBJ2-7	TGTGCCAGCAGTTTTCCAGGGCCGCTTACTACCTACGAGCAGTACTTC	CASSFPGPLTTYEQYF
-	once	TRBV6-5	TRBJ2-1	TGTGCCAGCAGTTACTCCGGGATACTAAGGGACAATGAGCAGTTCTTC	CASSYSGILRDNEQFF
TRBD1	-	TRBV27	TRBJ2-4	TGTGCCAGCAGTGACTATGACAGGGAAGGTAACAAAAACATTCAGTACTTC	CASSDYDREGNKNIQYF
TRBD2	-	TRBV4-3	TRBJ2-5	TGCGCCAGCAGCCAATTTCAGCGGGGCCAAGAGACCCAGTACTTC	CASSQFQRGQETQYF
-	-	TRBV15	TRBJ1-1	TGTGCCACCAGCAGAGGGTTCCGACAGGCCATGAACACTGAAGCTTTCTTT	CATSRGFRQAMNTEAFF
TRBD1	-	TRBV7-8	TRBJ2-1	TGTGCCAGCAGCCAAGGACAGGGGCCCTACAATGAGCAGTTCTTC	CASSQGQGPYNEQFF
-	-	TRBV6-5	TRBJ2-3	TGTGCCAGCAGGCGGGTAAACTGGGATACGCAGTATTTT	CASRRVNWDTQYF
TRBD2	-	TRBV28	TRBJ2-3	TGTGCCAGCAGTTCCTCCGGGACTAGTCCCCTCTCCCGGAAGTATTTT	CASSSSGTSPLSRKYF
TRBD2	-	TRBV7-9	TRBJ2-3	TGTGCCAGCAGCATACTAGCGGGAGCAGATACGCAGTATTTT	CASSILAGADTQYF
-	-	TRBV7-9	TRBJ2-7	TGTGCCAGCAGCCCCTGGGTCGGAGAGGACGAGCAGTACTTC	CASSPWVGEDEQYF
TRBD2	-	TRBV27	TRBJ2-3	TGTGCCAGCAGTCCCCGGGACTATGACTCCACAGATACGCAGTATTTT	CASSPRDYDSTDTQYF
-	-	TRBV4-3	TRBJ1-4	TGCGCCAGCAGCCAATCGGGGGCAACTAATGAAAAACTGTTTTTT	CASSQSGATNEKLFF
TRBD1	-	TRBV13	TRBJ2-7	TGTGCCAGCAGCAAACGACAGGGGCATGAGTACGAGCAGTACTTC	CASSKRQGHEYEQYF
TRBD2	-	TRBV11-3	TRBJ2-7	TGTGCCAGCAGCGACCCGACTAGCCGATCCTACGAGCAGTACTTC	CASSDPTSRSYEQYF
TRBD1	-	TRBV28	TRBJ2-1	TGTGCCAGCAGTTGCCGACAAGGGGGCGGCAGTGAGCAGTTCTTC	CASSCRQGGGSEQFF
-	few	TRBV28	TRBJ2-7	TGTGCCAGCGGGGTCCGGGGCCCCCTCGGGGGCGAGCAGTACTTC	CASGVRGPLGGEQYF
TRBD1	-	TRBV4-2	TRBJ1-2	TGTGCCAGCAGCCCCTCGGACAGGGGGTACCCTAACTATGGCTACACCTTC	CASSPSDRGYPNYGYTF